This is a list of T cell receptor beta chains from one sample in a study of blood T cells in healthy people across ages. MiXCR, applied by TCRdb to the 5' RACE reads, yields one record per CDR3 protein. The data show around 1,000,000 distinct CDR3 sequences, around two fifths seen once. Sequenced: blood. These receptors were obtained from a man between 18 and 35 years old in good health. Each CDR3 is given with its conserved first and last residue. Each record gives: D gene, V gene, J gene, clone size, CDR3 protein, CDR3 DNA. The D gene is left open where the match is weak. Part of the rows lack a size; the others show once, few, many or a class for expanded clones.

D: NA
V: TRBV20-1
J: TRBJ1-5
size: NA
CDR3: CSANIQGDNQPQHF
DNA: TGCAGTGCCAATATACAGGGTGACAATCAGCCCCAGCATTTT

D: NA
V: TRBV12-3/TRBV12-4
J: TRBJ1-1
size: NA
CDR3: CASSRLSLMNTEAFF
DNA: TGTGCCAGCAGTCGTCTTTCACTGATGAACACTGAAGCTTTCTTT

D: TRBD1
V: TRBV18
J: TRBJ2-5
size: once
CDR3: CASSPLPGQLREETQYF
DNA: TGTGCCAGCTCACCACTGCCGGGACAGCTAAGAGAGGAGACCCAGTACTTC

D: NA
V: TRBV12-3/TRBV12-4
J: TRBJ1-1
size: NA
CDR3: CASSPITQGFPMNTEAFF
DNA: TGTGCCAGCAGTCCCATTACACAGGGCTTCCCTATGAACACTGAAGCTTTCTTT

D: TRBD1
V: TRBV7-2
J: TRBJ1-5
size: few
CDR3: CASSTGTEPQPQHF
DNA: TGTGCCAGCAGCACAGGGACAGAACCCCAGCCCCAGCATTTT

D: NA
V: TRBV4-1
J: TRBJ2-2
size: few
CDR3: CASSQGAGSNTGELFF
DNA: TGCGCCAGCAGCCAAGGAGCCGGGTCAAACACCGGGGAGCTGTTTTTT

D: NA
V: TRBV7-9
J: TRBJ1-1
size: NA
CDR3: CASSLHSGGNTEAFF
DNA: TGTGCCAGCAGCCTACACAGCGGGGGGAACACTGAAGCTTTCTTT

D: NA
V: TRBV4-1
J: TRBJ2-2
size: few
CDR3: CASSQVGTTGELFF
DNA: TGCGCCAGCAGCCAAGTTGGGACCACCGGGGAGCTGTTTTTT

D: TRBD2
V: TRBV7-2
J: TRBJ2-3
size: NA
CDR3: CTSSLVGGGGGTDTQYF
DNA: TGTACCAGCAGCTTAGTAGGCGGGGGGGGTGGCACAGATACGCAGTATTTT

D: TRBD1
V: TRBV12-3/TRBV12-4
J: TRBJ2-3
size: NA
CDR3: CASSRWDRGTDTQYF
DNA: TGTGCCAGCAGTCGTTGGGACAGGGGCACAGATACGCAGTATTTT

D: NA
V: TRBV7-2
J: TRBJ2-5
size: few
CDR3: CASSLAGGQQETQYF
DNA: TGTGCCAGCAGCTTAGCTGGGGGGCAGCAAGAGACCCAGTACTTC

D: NA
V: TRBV20-1
J: TRBJ2-7
size: few
CDR3: CSARDVRYSYEQYF
DNA: TGCAGTGCTAGAGACGTCAGGTACTCCTACGAGCAGTACTTC

D: NA
V: TRBV9
J: TRBJ1-2
size: NA
CDR3: CASSVGGGSYGYTF
DNA: TGTGCCAGCAGCGTAGGGGGGGGCTCCTATGGCTACACCTTC

D: TRBD2
V: TRBV20-1
J: TRBJ2-1
size: NA
CDR3: CSAGLLAGAYNEQFF
DNA: TGCAGTGCTGGGCTTCTAGCGGGGGCCTACAATGAGCAGTTCTTC

D: NA
V: TRBV7-2
J: TRBJ2-5
size: NA
CDR3: CASRPSHFQETQYF
DNA: TGTGCCAGCAGGCCCAGTCACTTCCAAGAGACCCAGTACTTC

D: TRBD1
V: TRBV2
J: TRBJ2-1
size: NA
CDR3: CASSDRTGYNEQFF
DNA: TGTGCCAGCAGTGATAGGACAGGGTACAATGAGCAGTTCTTC

D: NA
V: TRBV9
J: TRBJ1-1
size: NA
CDR3: CASSVVAPNTEAFF
DNA: TGTGCCAGCAGCGTAGTGGCACCGAACACTGAAGCTTTCTTT

D: TRBD2
V: TRBV6-6
J: TRBJ2-5
size: NA
CDR3: CASSYGTSGGGEQYF
DNA: TGTGCCAGCAGTTACGGGACTAGCGGGGGGGGTGAGCAGTACTTC

D: TRBD1
V: TRBV4-3
J: TRBJ2-7
size: NA
CDR3: CASSPKSPGQGSYEQYF
DNA: TGCGCCAGCAGCCCAAAATCGCCGGGACAGGGGTCCTACGAGCAGTACTTC

D: NA
V: TRBV12-5
J: TRBJ1-4
size: NA
CDR3: CASGLAGSNEKLFF
DNA: TGTGCTAGTGGTTTAGCCGGATCTAATGAAAAACTGTTTTTT

D: NA
V: TRBV7-2
J: TRBJ2-3
size: NA
CDR3: CASSPPNTQYF
DNA: TGTGCCAGCAGCCCGCCCAATACGCAGTATTTT

D: NA
V: TRBV3-1
J: TRBJ1-2
size: many
CDR3: CASSQDRTGAYGYTF
DNA: TGTGCCAGCAGCCAAGATAGGACGGGCGCCTATGGCTACACCTTC

D: TRBD1
V: TRBV27
J: TRBJ1-1
size: NA
CDR3: CASSSDGTGGNTEAFF
DNA: TGTGCCAGCAGTTCCGATGGGACAGGGGGGAACACTGAAGCTTTCTTT

D: TRBD1
V: TRBV2
J: TRBJ1-2
size: few
CDR3: CASSEADRAPYGYTF
DNA: TGTGCCAGCAGCGAAGCGGACAGGGCGCCTTATGGCTACACCTTC

D: NA
V: TRBV29-1
J: TRBJ1-1
size: NA
CDR3: CSVRGVNTEAFF
DNA: TGCAGCGTCCGTGGGGTGAACACTGAAGCTTTCTTT

D: NA
V: TRBV27
J: TRBJ1-5
size: many
CDR3: CASSRNSNQPQHF
DNA: TGTGCCAGCAGCAGAAATAGCAATCAGCCCCAGCATTTT

D: NA
V: TRBV6-5
J: TRBJ1-1
size: few
CDR3: CASSLGGLQNTEAFF
DNA: TGTGCCAGCAGCCTGGGGGGACTACAGAACACTGAAGCTTTCTTT

D: NA
V: TRBV2
J: TRBJ1-5
size: many
CDR3: CASSDRVGNQPQHF
DNA: TGTGCCAGCAGTGATAGGGTGGGCAATCAGCCCCAGCATTTT